The T cell receptor beta chain described here comes from a study of regulatory T cells in long-lasting Graves disease. Study-level information: Graves' patients, newly diagnosed, had taken antithyroid drugs under 3 months. Study-wide findings and caveats: Accuracy might have suffered from few samples.

This clonotype was detected only a few times. The antigen is undetermined. Described time point: newly diagnosed GD, antithyroid drugs for less than 3 months. With RNA extracted from PBMCs as input, the TCR library was made. Germline CDR1 SEHNR, CDR2 FQNEAQ (reference sequence). The V end was cut by 1 base, the J end by 2 bases, with 24 bases between. This CDR3 has 20 residues. Investigators prepared the TCR beta libraries by applying iRepertoire HTBI primers and Arm-PCR of CDR3 regions. Via MiXCR, TCRdb re-called the multiplex PCR reads, giving one row per CDR3 protein. The table shows roughly 260,000 distinct CDR3 sequences, with about 20% occurring only once. This sample also appeared in a second study, on T cells in Graves' hyperthyroidism and ophthalmopathy. As that report states: Patients between 18 and 65 years old had hyperthyroidism, newly diagnosed and lasting under 2 months. The majority of expanded thyroid clonotypes above 0.001 also appeared in blood.

The chain recombines TRBV7-9 with TRBJ2-4; D possibly uses TRBD1 or TRBD2 (6 bases each). This clonotype was sampled from a woman in her 30s with Graves disease. The starting material was peripheral blood mononuclear cells (PBMCs), obtained at new diagnosis, from a patient treated with antithyroid drugs. CDR3 region: CASSLGGNFGGLGTKNIQYF. CDR3 DNA sequence: TGTGCCAGCAGCTTAGGGGGCAACTTTGGGGGGCTCGGGACCAAAAACATTCAGTACTTC. Supplemented by reference TRBV7-9 and TRBJ2-4, the full variable domain reads DTGVSQNPRHKITKRGQNVTFRCDPISEHNRLYWYRQTLGQGPEFLTYFQNEAQLEKSRLLSDRFSAERPKGSFSTLEIQRTEQGDSAMYLCASSLGGNFGGLGTKNIQYFGAGTRLSVL.